The 14 T cell receptor beta chains in this list originate from one sample, sequenced in a study of cytomegalovirus exposure and HLA in healthy donors. PCR used 60 Vbeta primers and 13 Jbeta primers. Measured with immunoSEQ multiplex PCR; TCRdb has only the in-frame clones, and not every one. The sample gives roughly 100,000 clones, roughly 85% of which show up once; 2.5% to 3% is in the top ten. The sequencing sample was made of PBMCs. These receptors were taken from a man aged 40-55 years in good health and CMV-seronegative.

The V call is TRBV6-5, the J call TRBJ2-7, with 8 bases lining up with TRBD1. This CDR3 is built from 14 residues. CDR1 MNHEY and CDR2 SVGAGI come from the germline V gene. V shed 5 bases, J shed 2 bases, and the junction held 5 bases outside the gene matches. Here the CDR3 DNA reads TGTGCCAGCAGTAGGACAGGGATCCCCTACGAGCAGTACTTC. Translated: CASSRTGIPYEQYF.

The chain links TRBV7-8 to TRBJ1-5; D is unresolved. The CDR3 has 13 amino acids. Germline CDR1 SGHVS, CDR2 FQNEAQ. Trimming shortened V by 5 bases and J by 9 bases, and 14 bases separated the two germline ends. The CDR3 DNA reads TGTGCCAGCAGCCCGGTCGGGTCCGGGCCCCAGCATTTT. It translates to CASSPVGSGPQHF.

V usage is TRBV6-4 and J usage is TRBJ1-1; unclear D gene. CDR1 and CDR2 from the germline V gene are MRHNA and SNTAGT. The CDR3 length is 13 residues. V was trimmed by 5 bases and J by 5 bases, leaving 12 bases between them. Here the CDR3 reads CASSLDPGTEAFF. The CDR3 DNA follows: TGTGCCAGCAGTCTCGACCCCGGGACTGAAGCTTTCTTT.

This chain uses TRBV6-6 with TRBJ1-6, with D perhaps TRBD1 (6 bases). Trimming took 2 bases from V and 7 from J, leaving 12 bases between them. Germline-derived CDR1 and CDR2 are MNHNY and SVGAGI (reference sequence). The CDR3 has 15 amino acids. The CDR3 region has the DNA TGTGCCAGCAGTTACGGGGGCGGGCGGAATTCACCCCTCCACTTT. Amino acid sequence: CASSYGGGRNSPLHF.

The chain employs TRBV7-3 and TRBJ2-7, with D possibly being TRBD1 (5 bases). Germline loops: CDR1 SGHTA, CDR2 FQGTGA. This CDR3 is 14 amino acids long. The ends were cut back, 0 bases at V and 3 bases at J, with 9 bases in the middle. In DNA, the CDR3 is TGTGCCAGCAGCTTAACGCAGGGAAACTACGAGCAGTACTTC. Translated: CASSLTQGNYEQYF.

The V and J genes are TRBV5-1 and TRBJ2-7, with D perhaps matching TRBD1 (5 bases). Trimming left V 3 bases short and J 3 bases short, with 10 bases between. CDR1 is SGHRS, CDR2 YFSETQ, per germline. CDR3 length equals 13 residues. The CDR3 DNA reads TGCGCCAGCAGCTGGGCTAGGGGCTACGAGCAGTACTTC. Its protein product is CASSWARGYEQYF. Full variable domain (remainder filled in from reference TRBV5-1 and TRBJ2-7): KAGVTQTPRYLIKTRGQQVTLSCSPISGHRSVSWYQQTPGQGLQFLFEYFSETQRNKGNFPGRFSGRQFSNSRSEMNVSTLELGDSALYLCASSWARGYEQYFGPGTRLTVT.

Here the CDR3 reads CASSAGTVYNSPLHF. DNA of the CDR3: TGTGCCAGCAGCGCCGGGACAGTCTATAATTCACCCCTCCACTTT. The chain uses TRBV11-2 and TRBJ1-6, with 7 bases that match TRBD1. Germline CDR1 reads SGHAT; CDR2 reads FQNNGV. The junction had 4 bases not matched to a gene; V was cut back by 5 bases and J by 3 bases. This CDR3 is built from 15 residues.

The gene calls are TRBV5-1 and TRBJ1-2; D gene ambiguous. Germline CDR1 is SGHRS and CDR2 is YFSETQ. The CDR3 contains 15 residues. Trimming pared 0 bases from V and 2 bases from J, leaving 11 bases between. The CDR3 DNA reads TGCGCCAGCAGCTTGGCAGGTGGCACGAACTATGGCTACACCTTC. Translated, it gives CASSLAGGTNYGYTF.

This clone was seen once. V and J are TRBV5-1 and TRBJ2-1; TRBD1 matches 8 bases. J was trimmed by 5 bases and V by 0 bases; bases with no gene match: 19. The CDR3 totals 20 residues. Germline assignment: CDR1 SGHRS and CDR2 YFSETQ. CDR3 protein: CASSLEFDTGGTVWDNEQFF. CDR3 DNA sequence: TGCGCCAGCAGCTTGGAGTTCGATACAGGGGGTACCGTATGGGACAATGAGCAGTTCTTC. Filled out from reference TRBV5-1 and TRBJ2-1, the complete variable domain reads KAGVTQTPRYLIKTRGQQVTLSCSPISGHRSVSWYQQTPGQGLQFLFEYFSETQRNKGNFPGRFSGRQFSNSRSEMNVSTLELGDSALYLCASSLEFDTGGTVWDNEQFFGPGTRLTVL.

J is TRBJ1-1 and V is TRBV29-1; TRBD1 matches 7 bases. CDR1 SQVTM and CDR2 ANQGSEA come from the germline V gene. V trimming: 6 bases; J trimming: 4 bases; junction bases outside the gene matches: 8. This CDR3 region has 13 residues. CDR3 loop: CSVGRDSFTEAFF. In nucleotides, the CDR3 is TGCAGCGTCGGAAGGGACAGTTTCACTGAAGCTTTCTTT.

The chain carries TRBV12-2 and TRBJ1-4; the D call TRBD1 from the table was never checked on the DNA. TRBV12-2 is designated a pseudogene. The CDR3 runs to 16 residues. This CDR3 is CASRLVRKRGNEKLFF. The CDR3 bases are TGTGCAAGTCGCTTAGTACGCAAAAGGGGTAATGAAAAACTGTTTTTT.

This chain links TRBV7-8 with TRBJ1-2; D is perhaps TRBD1 (5 bases). The CDR3 is made up of 16 amino acids. The V gene lost 5 bases and the J gene lost 3 bases, with 19 bases spanning the gap. Looked up from germline, CDR1 is SGHVS and CDR2 is FQNEAQ. The CDR3 DNA is TGTGCCAGCAGCCCTAGCGCAGGGTCTTCATACTATGGCTACACCTTC. Amino acids: CASSPSAGSSYYGYTF.

This chain joins TRBV6-5 and TRBJ1-6, with 8 bases matching TRBD1. The germline gives CDR1 MNHEY, CDR2 SVGAGI. The CDR3 totals 16 residues. V trimming: 4 bases; J trimming: 7 bases; junction bases outside the gene matches: 9. The CDR3 reads CASSWGPGTGNSPLHF. The CDR3 coding sequence is TGTGCCAGCAGTTGGGGTCCTGGGACAGGCAATTCACCCCTCCACTTT.

The V and J genes are TRBV29-1 and TRBJ2-7; D perhaps matches TRBD2 (5 bases). CDR1 SQVTM and CDR2 ANQGSEA come from the germline V gene. The ends were cut back, 2 bases at V and 1 base at J, with 12 bases in the middle. The CDR3 spans 14 residues. CDR3 sequence reads: CSVEPRVGSYEQYF. The DNA for the CDR3 is TGCAGCGTTGAACCGAGGGTCGGATCCTACGAGCAGTACTTC.